Listed below are T cell receptor beta chains from one sample, sequenced in a study of blood T cell repertoires in COVID-19. The assay was immunoSEQ multiplex PCR, and TCRdb's table has in-frame clones only and misses some. The table has about 300,000 clones, roughly 87% seen once; the top ten hold about 2%. Sequencing input: peripheral blood. All receptors derive from a man between 18 and 35 years old with active or convalescent COVID-19. Both conserved end residues are part of each CDR3. Clone size is given for some rows only: seen once, a few or many times, or a class if the clone is expanded.

TRBV28,-,TRBJ1-2,CAADTGQGWYGYTF
TRBV28,-,TRBJ2-3,CASRGSTDTQYF
TRBV27,-,TRBJ2-1,CASSTDRLNEQFF
TRBV6-5,medium-sized,TRBJ1-2,CASSYSPDRGYGYTF
TRBV14,-,TRBJ1-3,CASSSGRAGDTIYF
TRBV13,-,TRBJ2-2,CASSAAGGQGLSGELFF
TRBV6-5,-,TRBJ1-5,CASIRDYSNQPQHF
TRBV11-2,-,TRBJ2-5,CASSYPLTGVTPRETQYF
TRBV5-1,-,TRBJ1-5,CASSLITRFNQPQHF
TRBV9,-,TRBJ2-6,CASSPLFSGANVLTF
TRBV5-6,-,TRBJ1-4,CASSPGTGVREKLFF
TRBV11-2,-,TRBJ1-3,CASSRGAGNTIYF
TRBV3-1/TRBV3-2,-,TRBJ2-7,CANRADQGLPSYEQYF
TRBV10-2,once,TRBJ2-1,CASRLDSYNEQFF
TRBV7-8,-,TRBJ1-2,CASSLQGGGLAGYTF
TRBV28,-,TRBJ1-2,CASSSVRGGGSYGYTF
TRBV10-3,-,TRBJ2-7,CAISVAQGSYEQYF
TRBV7-9,-,TRBJ2-2,CASSLDRNTGELFF
TRBV4-1,-,TRBJ2-1,CASSQLRLAGGSSYNEQFF
TRBV18,-,TRBJ2-3,CASSPGLGFPDTQYF
TRBV27,-,TRBJ2-1,CASSFENLAYNEQFF
TRBV6-4,-,TRBJ1-6,CASSEGGQGSTSPLHF
TRBV27,-,TRBJ2-3,CASSRAKNVADTQYF
TRBV5-1,-,TRBJ2-1,CASSLHGGASSYNEQFF
TRBV5-4,-,TRBJ2-1,CASSTVLHEQFF
TRBV5-1,-,TRBJ2-7,CASTQGFFPYEQYF
TRBV3-1/TRBV3-2,-,TRBJ2-7,CASSHDSSLTYEQYF
TRBV29-1,-,TRBJ2-1,CSAPTGQGNEQFF
TRBV5-1,-,TRBJ1-2,CASSPWDRGNLNYGYTF
TRBV5-1,-,TRBJ1-4,CASSFGGAGEKLFF
TRBV7-9,once,TRBJ2-1,CASSSKLGSGYNEQFF
TRBV6-5,-,TRBJ2-4,CASSPGRAGNIQYF
TRBV14,-,TRBJ1-3,CASSRVRAGNTIYF
TRBV18,-,TRBJ2-5,CASSPPRGQETQYF
TRBV3-1/TRBV3-2,once,TRBJ1-1,CASSLKGLRNTEAFF
TRBV7-9,-,TRBJ2-1,CASSPSGPYNEQFF
TRBV5-8,once,TRBJ1-2,CASSLRQGAVYGYTF
TRBV3-1/TRBV3-2,-,TRBJ2-1,CASSHRGWGGNEQFF
TRBV18,-,TRBJ1-4,CASSRQVLEKLFF
TRBV25-1,-,TRBJ1-1,CASSGQTGLAFF
TRBV5-1,-,TRBJ1-2,CASRPDSSRYGYTF
TRBV5-1,-,TRBJ2-7,CASAPRGSSYEQYF
TRBV7-2,-,TRBJ1-3,CASSSTGPAGNTIYF
TRBV27,-,TRBJ2-7,CASSLGTSGTYEQYF
TRBV29-1,once,TRBJ1-1,CSATVSNSEAFF
TRBV4-1,-,TRBJ2-7,CASSQDPEGGYEQYF
TRBV2,-,TRBJ2-7,CASSEEGTGGYEQYF
TRBV2,-,TRBJ2-3,CASSEPQGSGGADTQYF
TRBV18,-,TRBJ2-5,CASSFAGQYSETQYF
TRBV27,-,TRBJ2-5,CASSFGGAWQETQYF
TRBV10-2,-,TRBJ1-2,CASRGGQQYGYTF
TRBV11-2,once,TRBJ2-7,CASSLVHSGPFYEQYF
TRBV7-9,-,TRBJ2-5,CASSLETSRGTQYF
TRBV5-6,-,TRBJ1-1,CASSLGPVNTEAFF